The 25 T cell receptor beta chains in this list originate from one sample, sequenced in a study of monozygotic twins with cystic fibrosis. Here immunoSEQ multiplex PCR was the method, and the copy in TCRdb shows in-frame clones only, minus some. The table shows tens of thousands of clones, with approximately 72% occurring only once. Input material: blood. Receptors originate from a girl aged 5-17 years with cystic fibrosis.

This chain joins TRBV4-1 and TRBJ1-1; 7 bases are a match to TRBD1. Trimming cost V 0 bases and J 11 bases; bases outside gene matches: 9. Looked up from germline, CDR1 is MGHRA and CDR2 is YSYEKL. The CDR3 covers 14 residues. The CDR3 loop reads CASSQEGRGRVAFF. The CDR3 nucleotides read TGCGCCAGCAGCCAAGAGGGGAGGGGGCGCGTTGCTTTCTTT.

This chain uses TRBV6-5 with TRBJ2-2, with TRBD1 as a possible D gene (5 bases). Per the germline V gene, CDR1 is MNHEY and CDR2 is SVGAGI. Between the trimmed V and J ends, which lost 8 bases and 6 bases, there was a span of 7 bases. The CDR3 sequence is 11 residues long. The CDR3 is CASQGAGELFF. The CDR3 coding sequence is TGTGCCAGCCAGGGTGCCGGGGAGCTGTTTTTT.

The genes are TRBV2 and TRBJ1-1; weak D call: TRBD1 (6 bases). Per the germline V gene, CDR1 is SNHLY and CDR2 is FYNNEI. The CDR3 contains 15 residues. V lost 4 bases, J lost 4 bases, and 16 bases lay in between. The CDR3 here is CASSVGARGGTEAFF. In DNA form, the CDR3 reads TGTGCCAGCAGTGTGGGAGCCCGAGGGGGCACTGAAGCTTTCTTT.

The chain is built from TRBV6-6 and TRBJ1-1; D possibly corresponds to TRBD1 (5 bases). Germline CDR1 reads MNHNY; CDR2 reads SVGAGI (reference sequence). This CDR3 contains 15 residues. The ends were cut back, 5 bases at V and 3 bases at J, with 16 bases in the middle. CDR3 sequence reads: CASSKRRGLDTEAFF. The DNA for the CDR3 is TGTGCCAGCAGTAAACGGAGGGGATTGGACACTGAAGCTTTCTTT.

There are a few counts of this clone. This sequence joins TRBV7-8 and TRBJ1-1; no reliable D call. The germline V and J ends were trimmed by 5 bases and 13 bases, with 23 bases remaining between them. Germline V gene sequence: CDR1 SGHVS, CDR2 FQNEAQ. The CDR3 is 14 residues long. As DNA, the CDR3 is TGTGCCAGCAGCCCTCAGGAAGGCCCCTGGGTTGGTTTCTTT. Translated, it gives CASSPQEGPWVGFF.

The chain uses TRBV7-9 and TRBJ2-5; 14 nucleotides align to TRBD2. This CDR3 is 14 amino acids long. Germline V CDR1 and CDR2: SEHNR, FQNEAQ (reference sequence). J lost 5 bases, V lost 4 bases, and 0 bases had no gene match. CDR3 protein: CASSWTSGRETQYF. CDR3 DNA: TGTGCCAGCAGCTGGACTAGCGGGAGGGAGACCCAGTACTTC.

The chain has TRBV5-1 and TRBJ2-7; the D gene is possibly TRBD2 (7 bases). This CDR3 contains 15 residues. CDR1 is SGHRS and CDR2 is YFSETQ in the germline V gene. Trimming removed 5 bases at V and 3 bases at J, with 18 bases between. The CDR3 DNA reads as TGCGCCAGCAGGGGCGAGGGAGGGGGTTTCTACGAGCAGTACTTC. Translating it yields CASRGEGGGFYEQYF.

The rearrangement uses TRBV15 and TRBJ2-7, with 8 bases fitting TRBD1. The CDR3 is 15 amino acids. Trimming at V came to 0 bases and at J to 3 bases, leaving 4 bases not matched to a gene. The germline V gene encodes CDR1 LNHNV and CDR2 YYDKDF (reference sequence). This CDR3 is CATSRDTTGGYEQYF. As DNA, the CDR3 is TGTGCCACCAGCAGAGATACTACAGGGGGCTACGAGCAGTACTTC.

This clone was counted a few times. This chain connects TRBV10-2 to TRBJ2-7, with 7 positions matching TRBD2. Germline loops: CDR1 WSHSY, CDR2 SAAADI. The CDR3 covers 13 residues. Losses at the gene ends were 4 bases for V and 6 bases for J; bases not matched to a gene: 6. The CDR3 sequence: CASSGGTNPEQYV. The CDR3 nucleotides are TGCGCCAGCAGTGGTGGGACTAACCCCGAGCAGTACGTC.

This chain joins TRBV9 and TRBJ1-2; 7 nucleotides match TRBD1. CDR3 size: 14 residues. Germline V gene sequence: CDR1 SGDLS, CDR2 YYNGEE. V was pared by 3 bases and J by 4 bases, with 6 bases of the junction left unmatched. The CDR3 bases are TGTGCCAGCAGCGAACAGGGGTCCGGCTATGGCTACACCTTC. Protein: CASSEQGSGYGYTF.

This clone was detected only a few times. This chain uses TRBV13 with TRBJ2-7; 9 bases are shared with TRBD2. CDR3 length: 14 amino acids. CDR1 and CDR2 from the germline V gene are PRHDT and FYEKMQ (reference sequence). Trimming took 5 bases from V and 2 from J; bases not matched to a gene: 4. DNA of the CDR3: TGTGCCAGCAGCGTACTAGCGGGCCCCTACGAGCAGTACTTC. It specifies CASSVLAGPYEQYF.

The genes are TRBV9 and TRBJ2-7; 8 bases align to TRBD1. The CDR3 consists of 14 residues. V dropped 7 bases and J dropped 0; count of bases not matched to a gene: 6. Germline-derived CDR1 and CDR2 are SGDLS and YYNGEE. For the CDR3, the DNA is TGTGCCAGCGGACCGGGACAGGTCTCCTACGAGCAGTACTTC. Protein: CASGPGQVSYEQYF.

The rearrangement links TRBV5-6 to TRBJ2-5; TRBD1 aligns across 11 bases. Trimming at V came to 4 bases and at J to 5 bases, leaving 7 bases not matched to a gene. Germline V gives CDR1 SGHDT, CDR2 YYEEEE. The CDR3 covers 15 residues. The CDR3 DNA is TGTGCCAGCAGCGGGGCCGGACAGGGGGCCGAGACCCAGTACTTC. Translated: CASSGAGQGAETQYF. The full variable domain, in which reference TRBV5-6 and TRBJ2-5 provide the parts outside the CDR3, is DAGVTQSPTHLIKTRGQQVTLRCSPKSGHDTVSWYQQALGQGPQFIFQYYEEEERQRGNFPDRFSGHQFPNYSSELNVNALLLGDSALYLCASSGAGQGAETQYFGPGTRLLVL.

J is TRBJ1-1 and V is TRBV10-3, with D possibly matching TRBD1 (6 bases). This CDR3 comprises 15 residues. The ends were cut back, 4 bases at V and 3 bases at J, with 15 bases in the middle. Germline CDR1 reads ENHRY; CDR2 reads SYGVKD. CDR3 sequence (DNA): TGTGCCATCAGTGCCTACAGGGATGGGGACACTGAAGCTTTCTTT. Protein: CAISAYRDGDTEAFF.

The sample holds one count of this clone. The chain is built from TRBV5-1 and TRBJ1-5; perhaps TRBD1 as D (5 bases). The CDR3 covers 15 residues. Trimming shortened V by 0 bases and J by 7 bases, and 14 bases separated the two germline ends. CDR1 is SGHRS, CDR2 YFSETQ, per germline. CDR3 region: CASSLGVGGLQPQHF. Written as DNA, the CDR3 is TGCGCCAGCAGCTTGGGAGTGGGGGGACTCCAGCCCCAGCATTTT.

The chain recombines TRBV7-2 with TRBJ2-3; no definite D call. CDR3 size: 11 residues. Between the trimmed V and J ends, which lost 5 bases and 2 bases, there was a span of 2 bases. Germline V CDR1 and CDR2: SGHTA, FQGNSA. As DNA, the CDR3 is TGTGCCAGCAGCCACACAGATACGCAGTATTTT. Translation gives CASSHTDTQYF.

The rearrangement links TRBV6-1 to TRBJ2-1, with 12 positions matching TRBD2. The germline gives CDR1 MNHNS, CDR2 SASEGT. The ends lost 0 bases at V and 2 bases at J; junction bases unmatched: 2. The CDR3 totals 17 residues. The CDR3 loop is CASSEARTSGTYNEQFF. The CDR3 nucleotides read TGTGCCAGCAGTGAAGCGCGGACTAGCGGGACCTACAATGAGCAGTTCTTC.

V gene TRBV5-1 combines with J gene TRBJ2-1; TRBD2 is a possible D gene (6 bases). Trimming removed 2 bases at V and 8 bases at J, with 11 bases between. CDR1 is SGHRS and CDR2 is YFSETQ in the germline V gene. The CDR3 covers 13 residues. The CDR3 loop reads CASSFLGGDEQFF. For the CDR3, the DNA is TGCGCCAGCAGCTTCCTAGGAGGGGATGAGCAGTTCTTC.

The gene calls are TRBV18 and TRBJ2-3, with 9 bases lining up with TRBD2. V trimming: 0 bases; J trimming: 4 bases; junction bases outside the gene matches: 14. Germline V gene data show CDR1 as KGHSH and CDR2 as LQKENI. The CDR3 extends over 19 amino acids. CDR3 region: CASSPPIGSGSGFPDTQYF. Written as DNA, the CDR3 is TGTGCCAGCTCACCACCGATCGGTAGCGGGAGTGGTTTTCCAGATACGCAGTATTTT.

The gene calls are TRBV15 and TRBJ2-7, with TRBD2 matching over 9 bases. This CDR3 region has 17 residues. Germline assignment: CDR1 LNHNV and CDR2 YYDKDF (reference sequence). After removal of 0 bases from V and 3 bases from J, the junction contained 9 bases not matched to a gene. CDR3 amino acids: CATSRDKPSGMVYEQYF. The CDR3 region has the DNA TGTGCCACCAGCAGAGATAAGCCTAGCGGGATGGTCTACGAGCAGTACTTC.

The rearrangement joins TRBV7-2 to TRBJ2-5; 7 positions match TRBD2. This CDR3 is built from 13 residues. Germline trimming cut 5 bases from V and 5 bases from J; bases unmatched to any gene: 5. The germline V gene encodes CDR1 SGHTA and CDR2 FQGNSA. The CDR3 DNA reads TGTGCCAGCAGCCGGGGAGGGCCGGAGACCCAGTACTTC. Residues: CASSRGGPETQYF.

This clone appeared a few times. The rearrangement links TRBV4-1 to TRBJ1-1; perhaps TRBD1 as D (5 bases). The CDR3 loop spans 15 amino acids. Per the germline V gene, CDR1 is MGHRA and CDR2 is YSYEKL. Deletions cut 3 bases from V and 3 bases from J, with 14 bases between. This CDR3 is CASSHRPGKDTEAFF. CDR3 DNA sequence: TGCGCCAGCAGCCACCGCCCAGGGAAGGACACTGAAGCTTTCTTT.

The CDR3 region is CASSVAGNIQYF. The DNA of the CDR3 is TGCGCCAGCAGTGTGGCGGGAAACATTCAGTACTTC. The J gene is TRBJ2-4, the V gene TRBV10-2; TRBD2 is a possible D gene (5 bases). Trimming stripped 4 bases from V and 6 bases from J, with 7 bases between. Germline values: CDR1 WSHSY, CDR2 SAAADI. This CDR3 spans 12 amino acids.

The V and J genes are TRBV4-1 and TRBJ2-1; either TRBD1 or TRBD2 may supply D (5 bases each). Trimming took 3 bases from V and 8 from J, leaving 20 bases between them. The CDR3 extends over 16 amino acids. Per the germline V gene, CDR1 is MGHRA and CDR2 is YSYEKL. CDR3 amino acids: CASSQQPGRNTDEQFF. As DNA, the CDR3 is TGCGCCAGCAGCCAGCAACCGGGACGGAACACGGATGAGCAGTTCTTC.

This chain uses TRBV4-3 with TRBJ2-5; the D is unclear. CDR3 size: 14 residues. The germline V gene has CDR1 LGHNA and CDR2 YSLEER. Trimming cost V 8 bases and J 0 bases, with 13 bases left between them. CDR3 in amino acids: CASAGERYQETQYF. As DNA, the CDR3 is TGCGCCAGCGCCGGCGAAAGGTACCAAGAGACCCAGTACTTC.